A single sample gave rise to the 17 T cell receptor beta chains below, sequenced in a study of T cell changes during pregnancy in multiple sclerosis. The repertoire was sequenced with immunoSEQ multiplex PCR; TCRdb's copy has only in-frame clones and lacks some. Here the sample spans tens of thousands of clones, about 93% being singletons. Sample: CD8+ T cells from peripheral blood mononuclear cells, taken in the second trimester of pregnancy. Receptors originate from a female donor with multiple sclerosis, enrolled in a pregnancy study.

This rearrangement joins TRBV27 to TRBJ2-1; D unclear. CDR1 and CDR2 (germline): MNHEY, SMNVEV (reference sequence). This CDR3 has 14 amino acids. V lost 4 bases, J lost 0 bases, and 7 bases lay in between. In DNA, the CDR3 is TGTGCCAGCAGTTCCGGTAGCTCCTACAATGAGCAGTTCTTC. Protein: CASSSGSSYNEQFF.

V and J are TRBV13 and TRBJ2-7; 9 positions agree with TRBD1. Germline trimming cut 4 bases from V and 5 bases from J; bases unmatched to any gene: 6. The CDR3 covers 14 residues. Germline values: CDR1 PRHDT, CDR2 FYEKMQ (reference sequence). This CDR3 reads CASSSGQGINEQYF. The CDR3 nucleotides read TGTGCCAGCAGCTCGGGACAGGGAATTAACGAGCAGTACTTC.

The chain is built from TRBV27 and TRBJ1-5; tentatively, D is TRBD1 (5 bases). Trimming took 2 bases from V and 3 from J, leaving 8 bases between them. The germline V gene encodes CDR1 MNHEY and CDR2 SMNVEV (reference sequence). This CDR3 is built from 14 residues. In DNA form, the CDR3 reads TGTGCCAGCAGTTTAAAGGGGCACAATCAGCCCCAGCATTTT. It is translated as CASSLKGHNQPQHF.

A few counts support this clone. This chain uses TRBV5-5 with TRBJ1-1, with 11 bases aligning to TRBD1. Trimming took 2 bases from V and 0 from J; bases not matched to a gene: 12. CDR1 and CDR2 from the germline V gene are SGHKS and YYEKEE (reference sequence). The CDR3 consists of 19 residues. The CDR3 DNA reads as TGTGCCAGCAGCTTTTTTGGGCCTACGGGACAGGGGGTGAACACTGAAGCTTTCTTT. Protein sequence: CASSFFGPTGQGVNTEAFF.

The genes are TRBV4-1 and TRBJ2-2, with D perhaps TRBD2 (6 bases). Germline lookup yields CDR1 MGHRA and CDR2 YSYEKL. The CDR3 extends over 17 amino acids. Trimming removed 2 bases at V and 4 bases at J, with 17 bases between. The CDR3 DNA is TGCGCCAGCAGCCAACTTGGGACTTCTCTTACCACCGGGGAGCTGTTTTTT. Translating it yields CASSQLGTSLTTGELFF.

V usage is TRBV7-9 and J usage is TRBJ2-1; 11 bases are shared with TRBD2. Germline CDR1 is SEHNR and CDR2 is FQNEAQ (reference sequence). The CDR3 totals 18 residues. The J segment lost 10 bases and the V segment lost 5 bases, leaving 19 bases of the junction unmatched. The CDR3 loop reads CASSGTSGGRPLTREQFF. In nucleotides, the CDR3 is TGTGCCAGCAGCGGGACTAGCGGAGGGAGACCCCTTACTCGCGAGCAGTTCTTC. Looking up the rest from reference TRBV7-9 and TRBJ2-1 gives the full variable domain: DTGVSQNPRHKITKRGQNVTFRCDPISEHNRLYWYRQTLGQGPEFLTYFQNEAQLEKSRLLSDRFSAERPKGSFSTLEIQRTEQGDSAMYLCASSGTSGGRPLTREQFFGPGTRLTVL.

The chain employs TRBV5-1 and TRBJ1-2; possible D gene TRBD1, 5 bases. This CDR3 has 15 amino acids. V lost 4 bases and J lost 6, with 19 bases in between. The germline V gene encodes CDR1 SGHRS and CDR2 YFSETQ. This CDR3 is CASSPPGGGAHGYTF. CDR3 bases: TGCGCCAGCAGCCCCCCAGGAGGCGGGGCCCATGGCTACACCTTC.

The gene calls are TRBV28 and TRBJ2-1; D unclear. This CDR3 has 16 residues. Germline CDR1 MDHEN, CDR2 SYDVKM. V was trimmed by 5 bases and J by 5 bases, leaving 19 bases between them. Here the CDR3 DNA reads TGTGCCAGCAGTCCCTTTATGGGTCTAGAGAACAATGAGCAGTTCTTC. Its protein product is CASSPFMGLENNEQFF.

The chain is built from TRBV13 and TRBJ2-3, with 8 bases that match TRBD1. The V and J ends lost 5 bases and 6 bases, in that order; junction bases with no gene match: 4. Germline V gene data show CDR1 as PRHDT and CDR2 as FYEKMQ (reference sequence). The CDR3 length is 13 residues. In DNA form, the CDR3 reads TGTGCCAGCAGCCCCAGGGGGCTCGATACGCAGTATTTT. Translating it yields CASSPRGLDTQYF.

The CDR3 nucleotides read TGTGCCAGCAGTTACGACAGGGGAGGGACTGAAGCTTTCTTT. This sequence encodes CASSYDRGGTEAFF. The J gene is TRBJ1-1, the V gene TRBV6-7, with 8 bases that match TRBD1. TRBV6-7 is placed among ORFs of uncertain function. This CDR3 comprises 14 residues. V lost 2 bases and J lost 5; bases outside the gene matches: 4.

The chain has TRBV6-1 and TRBJ2-5; 9 bases match TRBD1. In germline, CDR1 is MNHNS, CDR2 SASEGT. The length of the CDR3 is 15 residues. V gave up 3 bases and J gave up 0 bases; unmatched junction bases: 2. CDR3 sequence (DNA): TGTGCCAGCAGTGAGGGGGACAGGGACCAAGAGACCCAGTACTTC. This encodes CASSEGDRDQETQYF.

The V gene is TRBV11-2, the J gene TRBJ2-7; TRBD1 agrees at 11 bases. This CDR3 has 15 amino acids. Per the germline V gene, CDR1 is SGHAT and CDR2 is FQNNGV. V dropped 3 bases and J dropped 4; count of bases not matched to a gene: 5. The CDR3 nucleotides read TGTGCCAGCAGCTTGGACGGGACAGGGGGGTACGAGCAGTACTTC. Amino acids: CASSLDGTGGYEQYF.

The V call is TRBV27, the J call TRBJ2-3, with a possible D match to TRBD2 (5 bases). Germline V gene data show CDR1 as MNHEY and CDR2 as SMNVEV (reference sequence). CDR3 size: 14 residues. V was clipped by 6 bases and J by 0 bases, with 10 bases between them. CDR3 loop: CASRTRTSTDTQYF. The CDR3, as DNA: TGTGCCAGCAGAACGCGGACTAGCACAGATACGCAGTATTTT.

This sequence joins TRBV28 and TRBJ2-1; D is perhaps TRBD1 (6 bases). V was pared by 1 base and J by 6 bases, with 19 bases between. The CDR3 has 17 amino acids. Germline CDR1 MDHEN, CDR2 SYDVKM. This chain's CDR3 is CASSLFGTTSLGNEQFF. Here the CDR3 DNA reads TGTGCCAGCAGTTTATTCGGGACAACGTCGTTGGGCAATGAGCAGTTCTTC.

V gene TRBV7-8 combines with J gene TRBJ2-7; 13 bases agree with TRBD2. With 6 bases clipped from V and 0 bases from J, the junction kept 17 bases outside the gene matches. CDR1 and CDR2 (germline): SGHVS, FQNEAQ. The CDR3 covers 20 residues. CDR3 bases: TGTGCCAGCAGTCTCCGGACAGCCCCCGGGACTAGCGGGAACTCCTACGAGCAGTACTTC. Its translation is CASSLRTAPGTSGNSYEQYF.

The V gene is TRBV4-1, the J gene TRBJ2-2; perhaps TRBD1 as D (6 bases). Germline CDR1 and CDR2: MGHRA and YSYEKL. The CDR3 covers 16 residues. V lost 1 base and J 5 bases, leaving 14 bases between the germline ends. This CDR3 is CASSQVQGSGTGELFF. Written as DNA, the CDR3 is TGCGCCAGCAGCCAAGTACAGGGAAGCGGAACCGGGGAGCTGTTTTTT.

CDR3 in DNA: TGTGCCAGCAGTTTAGCCTCTGACAGGGGAGGGGATCAGCCCCAGCATTTT. It translates to CASSLASDRGGDQPQHF. J is TRBJ1-5 and V is TRBV28; TRBD1 matches 8 bases. The germline CDR1 and CDR2 sequences are MDHEN and SYDVKM. The CDR3 runs 17 residues. V gave up 2 bases and J gave up 5 bases; unmatched junction bases: 11.